A single sample is the source of the 27 T cell receptor beta chains below, sequenced in a study of CD8+CD57+ T cells in acquired aplastic anemia. Patients chosen for sequencing had CD8+CD57+ cells that had expanded, as shown by flow cytometry. The study profiled TCR beta VDJ and CDR3 using genomic DNA as template. TCRdb re-derived calls from the reads in MiXCR, one entry per CDR3 protein. In the table there are a few hundred thousand distinct CDR3 sequences, roughly 45% of which are singletons. Sequenced: sorted CD4+, CD8+, or CD8+CD57+ T cells (not recorded which) from PBMCs. The receptors here all came from a human donor with aplastic anemia.

There are many counts of this clonotype. The CDR3, as DNA: TGTGCCAGCAGCGTCAGGGAAGGAACTAATGAAAAACTGTTTTTT. This codes for CASSVREGTNEKLFF. This sequence joins TRBV9 and TRBJ1-4; D is perhaps TRBD1 (5 bases). The ends were cut back, 2 bases at V and 1 base at J, with 9 bases in the middle. Germline assignment: CDR1 SGDLS and CDR2 YYNGEE. This CDR3 spans 15 amino acids.

This clonotype has ten or more counts. The CDR3 DNA follows: TGTGCCAGCAGTCCGGTCCAATCTGGGGCCAACGTCCTGACTTTC. As protein: CASSPVQSGANVLTF. The J gene is TRBJ2-6, the V gene TRBV5-5; D unclear. Germline CDR1 is SGHKS and CDR2 is YYEKEE (reference sequence). Trimming removed 5 bases at V and 1 base at J, with 10 bases between. This CDR3 region has 15 residues.

This clonotype was detected many times. The chain joins TRBV5-1 to TRBJ2-3, with 12 bases matching TRBD2. V shed 2 bases, J shed 3 bases, and the junction held 16 bases outside the gene matches. CDR3 length: 20 amino acids. CDR1 is SGHRS, CDR2 YFSETQ, per germline. CDR3 residues: CASSFWGRTSGVQATDTQYF. For the CDR3, the DNA is TGCGCCAGCAGCTTCTGGGGACGGACTAGCGGGGTACAAGCGACAGATACGCAGTATTTT. Combining the CDR3 with reference TRBV5-1 and TRBJ2-3 gives the whole variable domain KAGVTQTPRYLIKTRGQQVTLSCSPISGHRSVSWYQQTPGQGLQFLFEYFSETQRNKGNFPGRFSGRQFSNSRSEMNVSTLELGDSALYLCASSFWGRTSGVQATDTQYFGPGTRLTVL.

This clonotype has just a few counts. The J gene is TRBJ1-2, the V gene TRBV20-1; 7 positions agree with TRBD1. Germline loops: CDR1 DFQATT, CDR2 SNEGSKA (reference sequence). V trimming: 1 base; J trimming: 5 bases; junction bases outside the gene matches: 7. This CDR3 comprises 14 residues. The CDR3 DNA follows: TGCAGTGCTAGAGTTGGCGACAGGGATTATGGCTACACCTTC. It codes for CSARVGDRDYGYTF.

Comment on this clonotype: This may stem from a read error, because a much larger clone lies one nucleotide away. V gene TRBV12-3 or TRBV12-4 combines with J gene TRBJ1-4, with 8 bases identical to TRBD1. CDR3 length: 14 amino acids. The CDR3 loop reads CASSSTGGNERLFF. The CDR3 nucleotides are TGTGCCAGCAGTTCTACAGGGGGGAATGAAAGACTGTTTTTT.

The genes are TRBV5-6 and TRBJ1-2, with TRBD1 matching 7 bases. Germline V gives CDR1 SGHDT, CDR2 YYEEEE. The J segment lost 7 bases and the V segment lost 2 bases, leaving 5 bases of the junction unmatched. This CDR3 has 13 amino acids. The CDR3 region is CASSFDREAGYTF. In DNA form, the CDR3 reads TGTGCCAGCAGCTTTGACAGGGAAGCTGGCTACACCTTC.

The CDR3 sequence: CASTEWAGVDGYTF. DNA for the CDR3: TGTGCCAGCACCGAATGGGCAGGGGTAGATGGCTACACCTTC. The V and J genes are TRBV2 and TRBJ1-2, with D maybe TRBD1 (6 bases). The CDR3 covers 14 residues. The V gene's germline CDR1 is SNHLY and CDR2 FYNNEI. Between the trimmed V and J ends, which lost 7 bases and 6 bases, there was a span of 18 bases. The variable domain in full, completed from reference TRBV2 and TRBJ1-2, reads EPEVTQTPSHQVTQMGQEVILRCVPISNHLYFYWYRQILGQKVEFLVSFYNNEISEKSEIFDDQFSVERPDGSNFTLKIRSTKLEDSAMYFCASTEWAGVDGYTFGSGTRLTVV.

This clonotype appeared a few times. Just one base apart from a much larger clone, this may be a read error. The rearrangement uses TRBV7-6 and TRBJ1-3; 7 bases line up with TRBD1. The CDR3 sequence is 15 residues long. Germline V gene sequence: CDR1 SGHVS, CDR2 FNYEAQ. Written as DNA, the CDR3 is TGTGCCAGCAGTACCGAGGGGGCGGGAGGAAACACCATACATTTT. Translated, it gives CASSTEGAGGNTIHF.

The chain is built from TRBV12-3 or TRBV12-4 and TRBJ2-5; D not resolved. V lost 6 bases to trimming and J lost 0 bases, with 14 bases between them. The CDR3 covers 15 residues. The CDR3 region is CASSPLIGNQETQYF. CDR3 in DNA: TGTGCCAGCAGCCCCTTGATAGGGAACCAAGAGACCCAGTACTTC.

CDR3 DNA sequence: TGTGCCATTAGTCAGACCGCCGGGGAGCTGTTTTTT. The encoded protein is CAISQTAGELFF. The rearrangement uses TRBV10-3 and TRBJ2-2; no clear D. Trimming left V 9 bases short and J 6 bases short, with 11 bases between. Per germline, CDR1 ENHRY and CDR2 SYGVKD. This CDR3 has 12 amino acids.

Note on this clonotype: This may be a read error, as it is one base from a much larger clone. The conserved closing phenylalanine or tryptophan is absent in this CDR3, likely reflecting a read error. The chain recombines TRBV19 with TRBJ1-2; D is unresolved. V lost 9 bases and J lost 4, with 12 bases in between. The CDR3 has 12 residues. Germline assignment: CDR1 LNHDA and CDR2 SQIVND (reference sequence). CDR3: CASSVVVYGYTS. The CDR3 DNA reads as TGTGCCAGCAGTGTAGTCGTCTATGGCTACACCTCC.

The V call is TRBV10-1, the J call TRBJ1-2, with 9 positions matching TRBD1. With V trimmed by 3 bases and J by 7 bases, 12 bases remained unmatched. Germline V CDR1 and CDR2: WNHNN, SYGVQD (reference sequence). The length of the CDR3 is 16 residues. CDR3 amino acids: CASSDRPSGQGGGYTF. The CDR3 DNA is TGCGCCAGCAGTGACCGCCCTTCGGGACAGGGCGGTGGCTACACCTTC.

This chain uses TRBV19 with TRBJ1-2; 9 bases agree with TRBD1. The V gene end was trimmed by 5 bases and the J gene end by 4 bases; junction bases not matched to a gene: 8. The length of the CDR3 is 15 residues. The germline V gene encodes CDR1 LNHDA and CDR2 SQIVND (reference sequence). CDR3 DNA sequence: TGTGCCAGTAGTCAACAGGGGGCGTTGGGCTATGGCTACACCTTC. This translates into CASSQQGALGYGYTF.

This clonotype appeared a few times. The J gene is TRBJ2-1, the V gene TRBV3-1; 11 bases are shared with TRBD2. The germline V gene has CDR1 LGHDT and CDR2 YNNKEL (reference sequence). The CDR3 is 16 amino acids. With 4 bases clipped from V and 5 bases from J, the junction kept 7 bases outside the gene matches. The CDR3 loop reads CASSPPGTSGHNEQFF. Written as DNA, the CDR3 is TGTGCCAGCAGCCCCCCGGGGACTAGCGGCCACAATGAGCAGTTCTTC.

This clonotype was seen a handful of times. This may be a read error, as it is one base from a much larger clone. The chain recombines TRBV12-3 or TRBV12-4 with TRBJ2-5; D is perhaps TRBD1 (6 bases). This CDR3 spans 13 amino acids. The V gene lost 5 bases and the J gene lost 3 bases, with 10 bases spanning the gap. The CDR3 sequence: CASSGQPEETQYF. DNA for the CDR3: TGTGCCAGCAGTGGACAGCCGGAAGAGACCCAGTACTTC.

The chain couples TRBV20-1 to TRBJ2-3, with unresolved D. V lost 6 bases and J 5 bases, leaving 12 bases between the germline ends. The germline V gene encodes CDR1 DFQATT and CDR2 SNEGSKA (reference sequence). The CDR3 runs 12 residues. CDR3 sequence reads: CSASRNQDTQYF. DNA for the CDR3: TGCAGTGCCTCCCGCAATCAAGATACGCAGTATTTT.

The sample holds many counts of this clonotype. This chain connects TRBV4-1 to TRBJ1-1, with a tentative D call TRBD1 (6 bases). V lost 6 bases and J lost 2, with 19 bases in between. In germline, CDR1 is MGHRA, CDR2 YSYEKL. CDR3 length: 16 residues. As DNA, the CDR3 is TGCGCCAGCAGACGAATCCTCGGGACACCTAACACTGAAGCTTTCTTT. Encoded protein: CASRRILGTPNTEAFF.

This clonotype occurred a few times. The chain links TRBV20-1 to TRBJ1-1; D is uncertain. V lost 0 bases, J lost 0 bases, and 8 bases lay in between. The CDR3 runs 14 residues. Germline V gene data show CDR1 as DFQATT and CDR2 as SNEGSKA (reference sequence). The CDR3 DNA sequence: TGCAGTGCTAGAGACCCGGCAGTGAACACTGAAGCTTTCTTT. Its protein product is CSARDPAVNTEAFF.

The V call is TRBV20-1, the J call TRBJ1-2; D gene uncertain. CDR3 length equals 12 residues. V was cut by 3 bases and J by 13 bases, with 18 bases left in between. Germline CDR1 is DFQATT and CDR2 is SNEGSKA (reference sequence). The CDR3 bases are TGCAGTGCTAGTATGCAGTTTAATCAGATCACCTTC. Residues: CSASMQFNQITF.

This chain links TRBV7-9 with TRBJ2-7, with 7 nucleotides matching TRBD1. The CDR3 is made up of 15 amino acids. With 5 bases clipped from V and 3 bases from J, the junction kept 10 bases outside the gene matches. Per the germline V gene, CDR1 is SEHNR and CDR2 is FQNEAQ (reference sequence). The CDR3 bases are TGTGCCAGCAGCACACCCGACAGGGCCGGCTACGAGCAGTACTTC. It translates to CASSTPDRAGYEQYF.

V usage is TRBV5-1 and J usage is TRBJ2-5; TRBD2 agrees at 10 bases. The CDR3 spans 16 residues. Trimming at V came to 4 bases and at J to 2 bases, leaving 8 bases not matched to a gene. Germline V CDR1 and CDR2: SGHRS, YFSETQ. The CDR3 region has the DNA TGCGCCAGCAGCCGTAGCGGGGGGCCAACTCAAGAGACCCAGTACTTC. This codes for CASSRSGGPTQETQYF.

This clonotype was seen repeatedly, ten times or more. The chain carries TRBV19 and TRBJ1-4; 12 bases line up with TRBD1. With V trimmed by 7 bases and J by 4 bases, 10 bases remained unmatched. Per the germline V gene, CDR1 is LNHDA and CDR2 is SQIVND (reference sequence). CDR3 length: 17 amino acids. The CDR3 DNA reads as TGTGCCAGTACCAGACCCGGGACAGGGGGCAGTAATGAAAAACTGTTTTTT. It specifies CASTRPGTGGSNEKLFF. Filled out from reference TRBV19 and TRBJ1-4, the complete variable domain reads DGGITQSPKYLFRKEGQNVTLSCEQNLNHDAMYWYRQDPGQGLRLIYYSQIVNDFQKGDIAEGYSVSREKKESFPLTVTSAQKNPTAFYLCASTRPGTGGSNEKLFFGSGTQLSVL.

This chain links TRBV5-1 with TRBJ1-2; possibly TRBD1 for D (5 bases). With 2 bases removed from V and 4 bases from J, the gap between germline ends came to 12 bases. CDR1 and CDR2 from the germline V gene are SGHRS and YFSETQ. The CDR3 runs 14 residues. The CDR3 protein is CASSFEARGYGYTF. CDR3 nucleotide sequence: TGCGCCAGCAGCTTTGAGGCTAGGGGCTATGGCTACACCTTC.

This clonotype was counted at least ten times. The chain links TRBV5-6 to TRBJ1-6; the D is unclear. Germline CDR1 SGHDT, CDR2 YYEEEE. The V gene lost 0 bases and the J gene lost 0 bases, with 16 bases spanning the gap. CDR3 length equals 19 residues. CDR3 sequence: CASSLDYERSGSYNSPLHF. The CDR3 DNA reads TGTGCCAGCAGCTTGGATTACGAGCGGTCTGGCTCCTATAATTCACCCCTCCACTTT.

Only one count was recorded for this clonotype. The chain couples TRBV7-9 to TRBJ1-1; D is ambiguous. CDR3 length equals 14 residues. V was trimmed by 3 bases and J by 2 bases, leaving 10 bases between them. From germline, CDR1 is SEHNR and CDR2 FQNEAQ (reference sequence). The CDR3 is CASSFSSVNTEAFF. For the CDR3, the DNA is TGTGCCAGCAGCTTTTCCTCCGTCAACACTGAAGCTTTCTTT.

The chain carries TRBV9 and TRBJ2-1; 10 nucleotides align to TRBD2. This CDR3 comprises 16 residues. The germline V gene has CDR1 SGDLS and CDR2 YYNGEE. V was clipped by 4 bases and J by 6 bases; unmatched bases: 10. The CDR3 region is CASSQEAGGPINEQFF. CDR3 in DNA: TGTGCCAGCAGCCAAGAAGCGGGGGGGCCCATCAATGAGCAGTTCTTC.

This clonotype has a count of ten or more. The J gene is TRBJ2-3, the V gene TRBV5-1, with D possibly TRBD1 on 6 matching bases. This CDR3 has 14 residues. Germline loops: CDR1 SGHRS, CDR2 YFSETQ. V was shortened by 0 bases and J by 4 bases, with 9 bases between the two germline ends. The CDR3 reads CASSLGTASDTQYF. The DNA for the CDR3 is TGCGCCAGCAGCTTGGGGACAGCCTCAGATACGCAGTATTTT.